Each of the 17 T cell receptor beta chains below was sequenced from the same sample in a study of molecular identifiers for immune sequencing clone quantification. TCRdb recomputed calls from the PCR reads with MiXCR, one row per CDR3 protein. The sample has about 70,000 distinct CDR3 sequences; 15% to 20% are singletons. The sequencing input was naive CD8+ T cells from blood, with Jurkat cell RNA spiked in. As to subset: FACS-sorted CD8+CD4-CCR7+CD45RA+ naive T cells. All receptors derive from a human donor in good health. Some libraries in this study had Jurkat cell RNA spiked in.

The chain couples TRBV24-1 to TRBJ2-7; D may be TRBD1 (6 bases). The length of the CDR3 is 14 residues. The germline V and J ends were trimmed by 4 bases and 2 bases, with 11 bases remaining between them. In germline, CDR1 is KGHDR, CDR2 SFDVKD. The CDR3 region is CATSESGHPYEQYF. CDR3 coding DNA: TGTGCCACCAGTGAATCGGGACACCCCTACGAGCAGTACTTC.

This rearrangement joins TRBV19 to TRBJ2-7; weak D call: TRBD1 (6 bases). CDR3 length: 15 residues. Trimming took off 6 bases at V and 5 bases at J, with 20 bases between the two ends. Per germline, CDR1 LNHDA and CDR2 SQIVND (reference sequence). The CDR3 spells CASRLGGASRDEQYF. As DNA, the CDR3 is TGTGCCAGTAGACTAGGGGGAGCCTCGAGGGACGAGCAGTACTTC.

This clonotype was seen ten or more times. The V call is TRBV4-1, the J call TRBJ1-6; no clear D. Germline CDR1 and CDR2: MGHRA and YSYEKL. This CDR3 has 16 amino acids. Trimming left V 4 bases short and J 0 bases short, with 10 bases between. Written as DNA, the CDR3 is TGCGCCAGCAGCCCTGAATTGAGCTCCTATAATTCACCCCTCCACTTT. This encodes CASSPELSSYNSPLHF.

About this clonotype itself: This may come from a read error, since a much larger clone is one base off. This chain connects TRBV6-5 to TRBJ1-1; D uncertain. Trimming removed 7 bases at V and 1 base at J, with 10 bases between. The CDR3 runs 13 residues. Looked up from germline, CDR1 is MNHEY and CDR2 is SVGAGI. Here the CDR3 reads CASTLVQNTEAFF. The CDR3 region has the DNA TGTGCCAGCACCCTAGTACAGAACACTGAAGCTTTCTTT.

The rearrangement joins TRBV7-9 to TRBJ2-1; D unclear. The CDR3 is made up of 13 amino acids. V was clipped by 7 bases and J by 8 bases, with 15 bases between them. CDR1 is SEHNR and CDR2 is FQNEAQ in the germline V gene (reference sequence). The chain's CDR3 is CASKNGWSDEQFF. CDR3 nucleotide sequence: TGTGCCAGCAAGAACGGGTGGTCCGATGAGCAGTTCTTC.

This clonotype was seen a handful of times. The chain has TRBV7-9 and TRBJ2-1; no definite D call. Germline-derived CDR1 and CDR2 are SEHNR and FQNEAQ (reference sequence). V was clipped by 5 bases and J by 8 bases, with 10 bases between them. This CDR3 is built from 12 residues. The CDR3 is CASSPAPHEQFF. The CDR3 DNA reads as TGTGCCAGCAGCCCAGCTCCCCATGAGCAGTTCTTC. Variable domain in full (rest from reference TRBV7-9 and TRBJ2-1): DTGVSQNPRHKITKRGQNVTFRCDPISEHNRLYWYRQTLGQGPEFLTYFQNEAQLEKSRLLSDRFSAERPKGSFSTLEIQRTEQGDSAMYLCASSPAPHEQFFGPGTRLTVL.

This clonotype was recorded many times. This sequence joins TRBV19 and TRBJ1-1, with unresolved D. Germline-derived CDR1 and CDR2 are LNHDA and SQIVND (reference sequence). V was cut by 3 bases and J by 7 bases, with 9 bases left in between. This CDR3 has 12 amino acids. CDR3 amino acids: CASSIPGLEAFF. CDR3 nucleotides: TGTGCCAGTAGTATTCCAGGTCTTGAAGCTTTCTTT.

In its sample, this clonotype was seen many times. The gene calls are TRBV20-1 and TRBJ2-5; D possibly corresponds to TRBD1 (5 bases). The V gene lost 1 base and the J gene lost 5 bases, with 11 bases spanning the gap. CDR1 is DFQATT and CDR2 is SNEGSKA in the germline V gene (reference sequence). The CDR3 is 13 residues long. Written as DNA, the CDR3 is TGCAGTGCTAGAGCCCAGGGTCCCGAGACCCAGTACTTC. Its protein product is CSARAQGPETQYF.

This clonotype was seen a few times. A much larger clone is a single base away; this may be a read error. V and J are TRBV11-3 and TRBJ2-1; TRBD2 matches 10 bases. This CDR3 comprises 17 residues. Germline V gene data show CDR1 as SGHNT and CDR2 as YENEEA. CDR3 in amino acids: CASSPGTSEFSYHEQFF. The CDR3 DNA follows: TGTGCCAGCAGCCCGGGGACTAGCGAGTTTTCCTACCATGAGCAGTTCTTC.

This clonotype was seen repeatedly, ten times or more. The chain combines TRBV7-9 with TRBJ1-4, with D unclear. The germline V gene has CDR1 SEHNR and CDR2 FQNEAQ (reference sequence). The CDR3 has 14 residues. The V and J ends lost 2 bases and 5 bases respectively, with 9 bases between them. The CDR3 DNA sequence: TGTGCCAGCAGCTTACCACCCCGGAATGAAAAACTGTTTTTT. This gives the protein CASSLPPRNEKLFF.

This clonotype was counted many times. The rearrangement uses TRBV12-3 or TRBV12-4 and TRBJ2-6, with D hard to call. This CDR3 is 14 amino acids long. V lost 7 bases and J lost 0, with 7 bases in between. The CDR3 nucleotides read TGTGCCAGCACCCTGGGCTCTGGGGCCAACGTCCTGACTTTC. It specifies CASTLGSGANVLTF.

This clonotype was recorded many times. This sequence joins TRBV4-1 and TRBJ1-5; TRBD1 is a possible D gene (5 bases). Germline V gene lookup returns CDR1 MGHRA and CDR2 YSYEKL. Trimming removed 1 base at V and 14 bases at J, with 15 bases between. The CDR3 covers 13 residues. The CDR3 region is CASSQVTGAEKHF. CDR3 bases: TGCGCCAGCAGCCAAGTGACTGGGGCAGAAAAGCATTTT.

This clonotype was picked up many times. V is TRBV9 and J is TRBJ2-1; a possible D gene is TRBD1 (5 bases). V was trimmed by 0 bases and J by 6 bases, leaving 19 bases between them. Germline V gives CDR1 SGDLS, CDR2 YYNGEE. This CDR3 has 17 residues. The CDR3, as DNA: TGTGCCAGCAGCGTAGGGGGTTCTGGACATTTTCTCAATGAGCAGTTCTTC. It translates to CASSVGGSGHFLNEQFF.

This clonotype was counted at least ten times. This chain links TRBV13 with TRBJ1-1, with a possible D match to TRBD1 (5 bases). Trimming stripped 4 bases from V and 7 bases from J, with 19 bases between. Germline V gene lookup returns CDR1 PRHDT and CDR2 FYEKMQ (reference sequence). The CDR3 covers 15 residues. CDR3 region: CASSSTTEAQGEAFF. CDR3 in DNA: TGTGCCAGCAGCTCCACGACGGAGGCTCAGGGTGAAGCTTTCTTT.

This clonotype showed up many times. The chain joins TRBV27 to TRBJ2-2, with a tentative D call TRBD2 (6 bases). The CDR3 is 14 amino acids. Germline CDR1 MNHEY, CDR2 SMNVEV (reference sequence). The ends were cut back, 6 bases at V and 5 bases at J, with 13 bases in the middle. The CDR3 coding sequence is TGTGCCAGCAGCCCCGGGACTTCAACCGGGGAGCTGTTTTTT. Its protein is CASSPGTSTGELFF.

This clonotype was counted at least ten times. This chain uses TRBV28 with TRBJ2-3; 12 nucleotides match TRBD1. This CDR3 comprises 19 residues. From germline, CDR1 is MDHEN and CDR2 SYDVKM. V lost 3 bases and J lost 1; bases outside the gene matches: 11. The CDR3 protein is CASSFVLGTGGEGTDTQYF. CDR3 nucleotide sequence: TGTGCCAGCAGTTTCGTTTTGGGGACAGGGGGCGAGGGCACAGATACGCAGTATTTT.

This clonotype was seen repeatedly, ten times or more. The chain joins TRBV27 to TRBJ1-4, with 7 bases fitting TRBD1. Germline lookup yields CDR1 MNHEY and CDR2 SMNVEV (reference sequence). This CDR3 comprises 14 residues. The J segment lost 3 bases and the V segment lost 5 bases, leaving 3 bases of the junction unmatched. The CDR3 reads CASSLTGANEKLFF. The CDR3 nucleotides read TGTGCCAGCAGTCTTACAGGGGCTAATGAAAAACTGTTTTTT. The full variable domain, in which reference TRBV27 and TRBJ1-4 provide the parts outside the CDR3, is EAQVTQNPRYLITVTGKKLTVTCSQNMNHEYMSWYRQDPGLGLRQIYYSMNVEVTDKGDVPEGYKVSRKEKRNFPLILESPSPNQTSLYFCASSLTGANEKLFFGSGTQLSVL.